This T cell receptor (beta chain) was identified in a study of TIL therapy for anti-PD-1-resistant metastatic lung cancer. Sequencing used immunoSEQ v3. TCRdb's copy holds only in-frame clones and misses some; the assay was immunoSEQ multiplex PCR. The table lists more than 55,000 clones, over 75% of them singletons. Time point noted: pre-treatment sample, taken before nivolumab and TIL therapy. The CDR3 extends over 14 amino acids. Germline V CDR1 and CDR2: SGDLS, YYNGEE. Trimming at V came to 2 bases and at J to 0 bases, leaving 2 bases not matched to a gene. The rearrangement joins TRBV9 to TRBJ2-7; 7 bases are a match to TRBD2. The specimen was blood, collected at baseline. The sequence came from a person aged 25 to 85 with non-small cell lung cancer. The CDR3 loop is CASSVGGSSYEQYF. For the CDR3, the DNA is TGTGCCAGCAGCGTGGGAGGGAGCTCCTACGAGCAGTACTTC. Full variable domain (outside the CDR3, taken from reference TRBV9 and TRBJ2-7): DSGVTQTPKHLITATGQRVTLRCSPRSGDLSVYWYQQSLDQGLQFLIQYYNGEERAKGNILERFSAQQFPDLHSELNLSSLELGDSALYFCASSVGGSSYEQYFGPGTRLTVT.